This TCR beta chain was sequenced for a study of blood T cell repertoires in COVID-19. Study details: Specimens from acute and convalescent COVID-19 originated in the United States, Italy and Spain. PBMCs, B-cell-depleted T cells, or T cells were the source of the cDNA or gDNA that made up the material.

In the original workflow: The authors estimated nucleated cell counts from reference gene primer amplification. TCRdb keeps only in-frame clones here, not all; method: immunoSEQ multiplex PCR. Clone size and V and J calls were adopted from that table, with D and trimming inferred from the DNA. The sample lists under 200,000 clones; about 82% were seen once. This TCR was sampled from a young woman with acute or convalescent COVID-19. Input material: peripheral blood.

The CDR3 is CASRRGTGGPGELFF. The CDR3 DNA follows: TGTGCCAGCAGGAGGGGGACAGGGGGCCCCGGGGAGCTGTTTTTT. V is TRBV2 and J is TRBJ2-2, with TRBD1 identical over 12 bases. Germline assignment: CDR1 SNHLY and CDR2 FYNNEI. The CDR3 covers 15 residues. Germline trimming cut 6 bases from V and 6 bases from J; bases unmatched to any gene: 5.